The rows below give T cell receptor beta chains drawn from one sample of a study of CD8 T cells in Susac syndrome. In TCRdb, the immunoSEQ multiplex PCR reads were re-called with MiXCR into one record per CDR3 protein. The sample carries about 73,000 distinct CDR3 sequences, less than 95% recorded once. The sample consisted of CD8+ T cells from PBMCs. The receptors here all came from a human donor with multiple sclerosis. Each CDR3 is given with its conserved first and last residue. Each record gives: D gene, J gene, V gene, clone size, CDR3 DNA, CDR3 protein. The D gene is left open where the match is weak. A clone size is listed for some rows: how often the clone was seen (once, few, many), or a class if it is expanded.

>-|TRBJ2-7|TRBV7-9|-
TGTGCCAGCAGCTCGGGCCCTACGTACGAGCAGTACTTC
CASSSGPTYEQYF
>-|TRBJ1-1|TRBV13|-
TGTGCCAGCAGCTTACCGCAGGGTCCGTCTGAAGCTTTCTTT
CASSLPQGPSEAFF
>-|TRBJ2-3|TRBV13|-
TGTGCCAGCGGGGAGCGTACGGATACGCAGTATTTT
CASGERTDTQYF
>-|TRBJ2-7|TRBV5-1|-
TGCGCCAGCAGCCCAACGGGACTGGAGGTGTACGAGCAGTACTTC
CASSPTGLEVYEQYF
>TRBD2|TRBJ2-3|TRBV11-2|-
TGTGCCAGCAGCCTCGGGGCGGGAGGGCCTGACACAGATACGCAGTATTTT
CASSLGAGGPDTDTQYF
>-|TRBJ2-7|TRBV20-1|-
TGCAGTGCTAGTCCGGCAAAAGAGGCCTACGAGCAGTACTTC
CSASPAKEAYEQYF
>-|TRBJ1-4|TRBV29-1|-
TGCAGCGTCTCACAGGGTATAAACGGGAAACTGTTTTTT
CSVSQGINGKLFF
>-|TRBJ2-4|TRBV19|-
TGTGCCAGTAGCGCAGGGGCGGTAAACATTCAGTACTTC
CASSAGAVNIQYF
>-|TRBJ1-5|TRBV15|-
TGTGCCACCAGCTCCAATCAGGGCCAGCATTTT
CATSSNQGQHF
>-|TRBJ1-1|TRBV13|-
TGTGCCAGCAGCTTAGGGGATTCGGGAGCTTTCTTT
CASSLGDSGAFF
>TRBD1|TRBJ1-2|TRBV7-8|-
TGTGCCAGCAGCTTGGACGGACAGGGCTGGGATGGCTACACCTTC
CASSLDGQGWDGYTF
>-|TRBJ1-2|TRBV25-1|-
TGTGCCAGCAGTGACAGAGAAGACTATGGCTACACCTTC
CASSDREDYGYTF
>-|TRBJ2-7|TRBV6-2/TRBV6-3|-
TGTGCCAGCAGTTACCTGACAGCAGCCTACGAGCAGTACTTC
CASSYLTAAYEQYF
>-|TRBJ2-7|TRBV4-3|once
TGCGCCAGCAGCCAAGACGTAAGCGGGCGTTCCTCCTACGAGCAGTACTTC
CASSQDVSGRSSYEQYF
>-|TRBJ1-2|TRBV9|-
TGTGCCAGCAGCGTAGTCCCAGGGGAAGGCTACACCTTC
CASSVVPGEGYTF
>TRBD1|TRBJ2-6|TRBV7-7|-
TGTGCCAGCAGCCAGGGACAGGGGGCTGCCTCAGGGGCCAACGTCCTGACTTTC
CASSQGQGAASGANVLTF
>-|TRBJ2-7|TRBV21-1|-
TGTGCCAGCAGCAAAGCAAGGGGGACTAGCGCCGCCTACGAGCAGTACTTC
CASSKARGTSAAYEQYF
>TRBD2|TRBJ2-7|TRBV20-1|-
TGCAGTGCTAGAGATGGCGGGAGTGTGTACGAGCAGTACTTC
CSARDGGSVYEQYF
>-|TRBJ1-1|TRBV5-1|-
TGCGCCAGCAGCTTAGGCAGGGAAGTCGCTGAAGCTTTCTTT
CASSLGREVAEAFF
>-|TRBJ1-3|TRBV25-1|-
TGTGCCAGCAGTGATCCGACCTCCATGCGGGGAAACACCATATATTTT
CASSDPTSMRGNTIYF
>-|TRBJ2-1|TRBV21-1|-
TGTGCCAGCAGCAAAACTAGCGGCTCCTACAATGAGCAGTTCTTC
CASSKTSGSYNEQFF
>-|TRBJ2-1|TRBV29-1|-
TGCAGCGTTGCACTCGGGGTAGATGAGCAGTTCTTC
CSVALGVDEQFF
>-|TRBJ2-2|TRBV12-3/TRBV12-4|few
TGTGCCAGCAGCGCCATTGGGGCGAACACCGGGGAGCTGTTTTTT
CASSAIGANTGELFF
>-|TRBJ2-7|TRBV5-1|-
TGCGCCAGCAGCTCATTTATCTCCTACGAGCAGTACTTC
CASSSFISYEQYF
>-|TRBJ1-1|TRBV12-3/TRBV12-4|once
TGTGCCAGCAGTGCCGGGACGGCGAACACTGAAGCTTTCTTT
CASSAGTANTEAFF
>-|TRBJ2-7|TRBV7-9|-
TGTGCCAGCAGCTCCGACCTCCACGAGCAGTACTTC
CASSSDLHEQYF
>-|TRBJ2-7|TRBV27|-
TGTGCCAGCAGTTTTTGGGGTTCCTACGAGCAGTACTTC
CASSFWGSYEQYF
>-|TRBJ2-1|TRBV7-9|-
TGTGCCAGCCGGTGGGGACGAAGCTCCTACAATGAGCAGTTCTTC
CASRWGRSSYNEQFF
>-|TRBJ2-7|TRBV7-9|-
TGTGCCAGCAGCTTAGTTGGCAATAATTATTACGAGCAGTACTTC
CASSLVGNNYYEQYF
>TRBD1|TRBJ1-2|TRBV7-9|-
TGTGCCAGCAGCTCAAGTTCCGGGACAGGGGTAGGCTACACCTTC
CASSSSSGTGVGYTF
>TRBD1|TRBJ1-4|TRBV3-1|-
TGTGCCAGCCGTACAGGGGGCTATGAAAAACTGTTTTTT
CASRTGGYEKLFF
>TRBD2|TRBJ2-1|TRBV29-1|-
TGCAGCGTTGTTGGGACTAGCGGTTACAATGAGCAGTTCTTC
CSVVGTSGYNEQFF
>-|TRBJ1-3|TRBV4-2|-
TGTGCCAGCAGCCAAGCTGGAAACACCATATATTTT
CASSQAGNTIYF
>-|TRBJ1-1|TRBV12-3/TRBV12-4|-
TGTGCCAGCAGCTTGAACCGGGACAAGAACACTGAAGCTTTCTTT
CASSLNRDKNTEAFF
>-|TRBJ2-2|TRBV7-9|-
TGTGCCAGCAGCTTTTCGGTTTCCGGGGAGCTGTTTTTT
CASSFSVSGELFF
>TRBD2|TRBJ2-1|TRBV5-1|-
TGCGCCAGCAGCTTGGGGACTAGCGGGGGCCTCAATGAGCAGTTCTTC
CASSLGTSGGLNEQFF
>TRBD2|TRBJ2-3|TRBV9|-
TGTGCCAGCAGCGCTATCCCGAGACGGGGCGGGAGCGGCGATACGCAGTATTTT
CASSAIPRRGGSGDTQYF
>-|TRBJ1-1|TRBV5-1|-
TGCGCCAGCAGCTTGGAGGCAGACGAAAAGAACACTGAAGCTTTCTTT
CASSLEADEKNTEAFF